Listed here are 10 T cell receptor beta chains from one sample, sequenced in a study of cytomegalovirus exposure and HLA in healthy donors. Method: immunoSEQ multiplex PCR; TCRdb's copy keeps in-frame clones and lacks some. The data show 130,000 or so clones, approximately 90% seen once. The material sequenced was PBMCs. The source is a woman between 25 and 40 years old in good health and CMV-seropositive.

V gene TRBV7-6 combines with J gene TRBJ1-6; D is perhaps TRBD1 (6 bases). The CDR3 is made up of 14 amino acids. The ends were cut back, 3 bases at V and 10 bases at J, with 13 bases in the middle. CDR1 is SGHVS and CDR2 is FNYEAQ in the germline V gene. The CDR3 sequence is CASSLAFRGSPLHF. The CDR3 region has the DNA TGTGCCAGCAGCTTGGCCTTCAGGGGATCACCCCTCCACTTT.

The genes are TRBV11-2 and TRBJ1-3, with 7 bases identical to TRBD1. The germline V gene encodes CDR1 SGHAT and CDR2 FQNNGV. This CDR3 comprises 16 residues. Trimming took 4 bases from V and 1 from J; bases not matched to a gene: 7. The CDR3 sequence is CASSSGTAISGNTIYF. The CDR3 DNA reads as TGTGCCAGCAGCTCCGGGACAGCAATTTCTGGAAACACCATATATTTT. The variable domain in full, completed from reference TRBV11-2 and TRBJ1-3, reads EAGVAQSPRYKIIEKRQSVAFWCNPISGHATLYWYQQILGQGPKLLIQFQNNGVVDDSQLPKDRFSAERLKGVDSTLKIQPAKLEDSAVYLCASSSGTAISGNTIYFGEGSWLTVV.

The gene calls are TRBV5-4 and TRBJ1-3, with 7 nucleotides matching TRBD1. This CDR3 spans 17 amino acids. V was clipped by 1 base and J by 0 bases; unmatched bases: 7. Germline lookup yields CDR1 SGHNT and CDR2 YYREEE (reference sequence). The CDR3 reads CASSLWGQSSSGNTIYF. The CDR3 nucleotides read TGTGCCAGCAGCTTGTGGGGACAGAGCAGCTCTGGAAACACCATATATTTT.

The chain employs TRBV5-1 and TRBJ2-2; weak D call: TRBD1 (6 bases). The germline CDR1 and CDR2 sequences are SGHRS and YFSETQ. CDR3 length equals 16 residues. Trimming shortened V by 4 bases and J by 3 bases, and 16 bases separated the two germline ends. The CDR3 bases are TGCGCCAGCAGCCAAGGACGGACAGCCCACACCGGGGAGCTGTTTTTT. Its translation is CASSQGRTAHTGELFF.

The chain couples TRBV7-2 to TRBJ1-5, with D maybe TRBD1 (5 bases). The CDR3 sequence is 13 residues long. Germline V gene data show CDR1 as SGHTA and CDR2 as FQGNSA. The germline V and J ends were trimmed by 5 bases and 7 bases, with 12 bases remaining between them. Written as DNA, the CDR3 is TGTGCCAGCAGCCCCGGGGGGGGACAGCCCCAGCATTTT. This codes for CASSPGGGQPQHF. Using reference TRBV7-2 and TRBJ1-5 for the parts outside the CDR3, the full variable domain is GAGVSQSPSNKVTEKGKDVELRCDPISGHTALYWYRQSLGQGLEFLIYFQGNSAPDKSGLPSDRFSAERTGGSVSTLTIQRTQQEDSAVYLCASSPGGGQPQHFGDGTRLSIL.

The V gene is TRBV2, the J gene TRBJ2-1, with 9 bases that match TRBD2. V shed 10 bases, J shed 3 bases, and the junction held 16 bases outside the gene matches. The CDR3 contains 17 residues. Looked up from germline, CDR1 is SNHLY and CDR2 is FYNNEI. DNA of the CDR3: TGTGCCACCCAGCCCCCTAGCGGGGTGGGGTTCTACAATGAGCAGTTCTTC. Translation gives CATQPPSGVGFYNEQFF.

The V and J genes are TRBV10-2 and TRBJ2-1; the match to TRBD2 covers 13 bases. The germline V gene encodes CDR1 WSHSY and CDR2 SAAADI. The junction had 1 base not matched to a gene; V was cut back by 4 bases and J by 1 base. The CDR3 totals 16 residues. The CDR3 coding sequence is TGCGCCAGCAGTGGACTAGCGGGGGGATCCTACAATGAGCAGTTCTTC. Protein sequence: CASSGLAGGSYNEQFF.

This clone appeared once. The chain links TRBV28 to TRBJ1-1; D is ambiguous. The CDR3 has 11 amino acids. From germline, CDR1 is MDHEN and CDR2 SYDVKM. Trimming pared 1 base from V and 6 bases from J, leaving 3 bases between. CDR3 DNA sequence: TGTGCCAGCAGTTTATTCTCTGAAGCTTTCTTT. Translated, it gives CASSLFSEAFF.

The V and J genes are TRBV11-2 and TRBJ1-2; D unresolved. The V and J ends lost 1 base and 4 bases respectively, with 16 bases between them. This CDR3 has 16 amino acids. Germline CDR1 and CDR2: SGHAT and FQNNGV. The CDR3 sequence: CASSLVGRNPSYGYTF. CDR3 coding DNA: TGTGCCAGCAGCTTAGTTGGGAGGAATCCCTCCTATGGCTACACCTTC.

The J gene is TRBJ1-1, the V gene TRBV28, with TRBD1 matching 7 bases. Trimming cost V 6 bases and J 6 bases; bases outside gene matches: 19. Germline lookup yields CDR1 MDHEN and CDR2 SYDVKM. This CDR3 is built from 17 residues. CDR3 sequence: CASSPDPYRDRKAEAFF. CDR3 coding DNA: TGTGCCAGCAGCCCAGACCCGTACCGGGACAGAAAGGCTGAAGCTTTCTTT.